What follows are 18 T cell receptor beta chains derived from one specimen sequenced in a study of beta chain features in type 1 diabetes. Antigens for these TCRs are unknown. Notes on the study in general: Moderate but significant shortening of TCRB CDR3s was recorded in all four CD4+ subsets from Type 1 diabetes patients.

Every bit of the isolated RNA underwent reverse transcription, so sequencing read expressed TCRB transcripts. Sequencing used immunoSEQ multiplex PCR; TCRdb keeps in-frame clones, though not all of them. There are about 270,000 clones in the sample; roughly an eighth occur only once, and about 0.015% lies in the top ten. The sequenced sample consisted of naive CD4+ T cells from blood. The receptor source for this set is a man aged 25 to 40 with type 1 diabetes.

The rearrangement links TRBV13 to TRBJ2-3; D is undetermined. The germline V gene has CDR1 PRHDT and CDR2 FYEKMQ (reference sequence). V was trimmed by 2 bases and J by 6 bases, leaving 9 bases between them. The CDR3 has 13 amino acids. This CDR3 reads CASSLYSPDTQYF. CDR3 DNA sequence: TGTGCCAGCAGCTTATACTCGCCGGATACGCAGTATTTT.

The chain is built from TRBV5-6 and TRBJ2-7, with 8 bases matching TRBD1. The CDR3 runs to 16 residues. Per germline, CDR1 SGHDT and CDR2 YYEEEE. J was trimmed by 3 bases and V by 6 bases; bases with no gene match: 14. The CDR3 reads CASTLGDRGADYEQYF. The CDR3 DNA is TGTGCCAGCACACTCGGAGACAGGGGCGCTGACTACGAGCAGTACTTC. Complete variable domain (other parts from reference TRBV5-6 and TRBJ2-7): DAGVTQSPTHLIKTRGQQVTLRCSPKSGHDTVSWYQQALGQGPQFIFQYYEEEERQRGNFPDRFSGHQFPNYSSELNVNALLLGDSALYLCASTLGDRGADYEQYFGPGTRLTVT.

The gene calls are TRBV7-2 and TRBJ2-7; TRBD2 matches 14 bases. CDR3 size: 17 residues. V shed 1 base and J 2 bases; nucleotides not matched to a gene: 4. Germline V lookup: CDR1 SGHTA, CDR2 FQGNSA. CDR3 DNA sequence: TGTGCCAGCAGCTTAGAGACTAGCGGGAGGGCCCCCTACGAGCAGTACTTC. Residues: CASSLETSGRAPYEQYF.

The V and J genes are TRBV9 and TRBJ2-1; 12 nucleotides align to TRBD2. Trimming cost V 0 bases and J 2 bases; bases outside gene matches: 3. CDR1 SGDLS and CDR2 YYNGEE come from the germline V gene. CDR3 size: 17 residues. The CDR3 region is CASSVATSGRTYNEQFF. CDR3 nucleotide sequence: TGTGCCAGCAGCGTAGCGACTAGCGGGAGAACCTACAATGAGCAGTTCTTC.

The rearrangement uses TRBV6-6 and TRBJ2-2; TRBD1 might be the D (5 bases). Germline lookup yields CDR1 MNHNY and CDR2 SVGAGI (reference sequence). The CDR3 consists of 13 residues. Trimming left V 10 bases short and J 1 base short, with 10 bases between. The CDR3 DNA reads TGTGCCATTTCGACAGAGAACACCGGGGAGCTGTTTTTT. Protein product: CAISTENTGELFF.

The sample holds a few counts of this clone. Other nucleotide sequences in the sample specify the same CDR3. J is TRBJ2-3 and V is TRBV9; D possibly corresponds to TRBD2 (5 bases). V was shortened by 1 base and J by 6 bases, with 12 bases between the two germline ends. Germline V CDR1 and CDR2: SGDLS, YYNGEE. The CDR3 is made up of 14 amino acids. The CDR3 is CASSVSGTADTQYF. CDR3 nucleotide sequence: TGTGCCAGCAGCGTAAGCGGAACGGCGGATACGCAGTATTTT.

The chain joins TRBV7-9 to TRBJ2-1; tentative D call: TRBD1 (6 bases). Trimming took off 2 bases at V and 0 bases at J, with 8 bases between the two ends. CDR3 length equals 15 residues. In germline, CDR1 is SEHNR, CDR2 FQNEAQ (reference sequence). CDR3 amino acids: CASSLSRGSYNEQFF. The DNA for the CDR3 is TGTGCCAGCAGCTTAAGCAGGGGCTCCTACAATGAGCAGTTCTTC.

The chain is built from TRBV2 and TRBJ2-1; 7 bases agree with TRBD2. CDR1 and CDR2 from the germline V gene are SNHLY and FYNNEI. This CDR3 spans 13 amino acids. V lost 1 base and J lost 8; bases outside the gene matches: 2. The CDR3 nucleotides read TGTGCCAGCAGTGAAGGCGGGAGCTATGAGCAGTTCTTC. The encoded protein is CASSEGGSYEQFF.

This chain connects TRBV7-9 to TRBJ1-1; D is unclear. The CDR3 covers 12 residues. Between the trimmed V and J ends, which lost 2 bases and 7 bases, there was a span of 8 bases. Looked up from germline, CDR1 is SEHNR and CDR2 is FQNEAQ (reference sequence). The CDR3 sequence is CASSLLQNEAFF. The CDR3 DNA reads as TGTGCCAGCAGCTTATTACAGAATGAAGCTTTCTTT.

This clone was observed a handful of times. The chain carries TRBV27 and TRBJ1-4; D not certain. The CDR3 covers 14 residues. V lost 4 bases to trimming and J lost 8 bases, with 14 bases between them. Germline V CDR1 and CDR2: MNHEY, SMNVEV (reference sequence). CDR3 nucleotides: TGTGCCAGCAGTTCGTACAACACGGGAGAAAAACTGTTTTTT. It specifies CASSSYNTGEKLFF.

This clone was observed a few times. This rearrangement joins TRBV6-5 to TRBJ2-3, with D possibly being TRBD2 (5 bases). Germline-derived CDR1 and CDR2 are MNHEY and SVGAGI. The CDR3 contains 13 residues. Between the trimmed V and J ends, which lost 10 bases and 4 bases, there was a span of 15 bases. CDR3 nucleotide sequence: TGTGCCACCTCGCTAGTCGGGGCAGATACGCAGTATTTT. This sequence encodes CATSLVGADTQYF.

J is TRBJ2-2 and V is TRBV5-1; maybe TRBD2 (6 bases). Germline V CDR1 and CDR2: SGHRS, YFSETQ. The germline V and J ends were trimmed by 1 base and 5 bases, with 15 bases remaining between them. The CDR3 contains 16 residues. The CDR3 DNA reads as TGCGCCAGCAGCTTGAGCGCGGGACGGTATACCGGGGAGCTGTTTTTT. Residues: CASSLSAGRYTGELFF. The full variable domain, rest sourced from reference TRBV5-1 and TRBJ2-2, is KAGVTQTPRYLIKTRGQQVTLSCSPISGHRSVSWYQQTPGQGLQFLFEYFSETQRNKGNFPGRFSGRQFSNSRSEMNVSTLELGDSALYLCASSLSAGRYTGELFFGEGSRLTVL.

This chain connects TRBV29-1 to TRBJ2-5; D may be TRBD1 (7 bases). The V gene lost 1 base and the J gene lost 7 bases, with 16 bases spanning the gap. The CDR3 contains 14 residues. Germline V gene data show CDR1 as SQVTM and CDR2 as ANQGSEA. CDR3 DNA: TGCAGCGTTGAAGGTACCGCCCAGGGGGGGACCCAGTACTTC. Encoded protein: CSVEGTAQGGTQYF.

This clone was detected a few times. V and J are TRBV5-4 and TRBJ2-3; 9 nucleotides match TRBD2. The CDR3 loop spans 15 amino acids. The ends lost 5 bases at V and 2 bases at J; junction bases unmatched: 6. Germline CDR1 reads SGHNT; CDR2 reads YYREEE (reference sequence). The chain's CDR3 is CASSQTSGPTDTQYF. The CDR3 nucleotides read TGTGCCAGCAGTCAGACTAGCGGACCCACAGATACGCAGTATTTT.

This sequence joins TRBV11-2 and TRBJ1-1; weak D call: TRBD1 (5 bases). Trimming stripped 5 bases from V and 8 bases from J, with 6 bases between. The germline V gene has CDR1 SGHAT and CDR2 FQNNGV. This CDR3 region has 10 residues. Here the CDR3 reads CASSTGEAFF. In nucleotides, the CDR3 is TGTGCCAGCAGCACAGGAGAAGCTTTCTTT.

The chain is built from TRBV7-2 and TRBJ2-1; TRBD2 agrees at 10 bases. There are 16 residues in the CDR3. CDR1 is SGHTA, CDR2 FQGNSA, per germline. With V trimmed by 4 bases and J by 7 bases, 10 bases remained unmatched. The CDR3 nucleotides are TGTGCCAGCAGCTCCCTTTCTAGCGGGAGTAGGAATGAGCAGTTCTTC. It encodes CASSSLSSGSRNEQFF. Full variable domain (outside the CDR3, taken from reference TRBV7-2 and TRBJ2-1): GAGVSQSPSNKVTEKGKDVELRCDPISGHTALYWYRQSLGQGLEFLIYFQGNSAPDKSGLPSDRFSAERTGGSVSTLTIQRTQQEDSAVYLCASSSLSSGSRNEQFFGPGTRLTVL.

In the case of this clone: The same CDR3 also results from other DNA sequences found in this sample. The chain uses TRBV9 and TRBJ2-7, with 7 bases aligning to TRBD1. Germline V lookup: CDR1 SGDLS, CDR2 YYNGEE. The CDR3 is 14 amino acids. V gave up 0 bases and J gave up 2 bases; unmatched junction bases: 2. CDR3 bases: TGTGCCAGCAGCGTAGGCGACAGGGCCTACGAGCAGTACTTC. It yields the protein CASSVGDRAYEQYF.

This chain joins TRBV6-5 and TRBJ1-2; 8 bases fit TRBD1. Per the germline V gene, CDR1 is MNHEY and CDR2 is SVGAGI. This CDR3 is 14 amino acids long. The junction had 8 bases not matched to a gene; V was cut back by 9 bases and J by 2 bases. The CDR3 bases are TGTGCCAGTAGGACAGGGAGTGGGAACTATGGCTACACCTTC. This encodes CASRTGSGNYGYTF.